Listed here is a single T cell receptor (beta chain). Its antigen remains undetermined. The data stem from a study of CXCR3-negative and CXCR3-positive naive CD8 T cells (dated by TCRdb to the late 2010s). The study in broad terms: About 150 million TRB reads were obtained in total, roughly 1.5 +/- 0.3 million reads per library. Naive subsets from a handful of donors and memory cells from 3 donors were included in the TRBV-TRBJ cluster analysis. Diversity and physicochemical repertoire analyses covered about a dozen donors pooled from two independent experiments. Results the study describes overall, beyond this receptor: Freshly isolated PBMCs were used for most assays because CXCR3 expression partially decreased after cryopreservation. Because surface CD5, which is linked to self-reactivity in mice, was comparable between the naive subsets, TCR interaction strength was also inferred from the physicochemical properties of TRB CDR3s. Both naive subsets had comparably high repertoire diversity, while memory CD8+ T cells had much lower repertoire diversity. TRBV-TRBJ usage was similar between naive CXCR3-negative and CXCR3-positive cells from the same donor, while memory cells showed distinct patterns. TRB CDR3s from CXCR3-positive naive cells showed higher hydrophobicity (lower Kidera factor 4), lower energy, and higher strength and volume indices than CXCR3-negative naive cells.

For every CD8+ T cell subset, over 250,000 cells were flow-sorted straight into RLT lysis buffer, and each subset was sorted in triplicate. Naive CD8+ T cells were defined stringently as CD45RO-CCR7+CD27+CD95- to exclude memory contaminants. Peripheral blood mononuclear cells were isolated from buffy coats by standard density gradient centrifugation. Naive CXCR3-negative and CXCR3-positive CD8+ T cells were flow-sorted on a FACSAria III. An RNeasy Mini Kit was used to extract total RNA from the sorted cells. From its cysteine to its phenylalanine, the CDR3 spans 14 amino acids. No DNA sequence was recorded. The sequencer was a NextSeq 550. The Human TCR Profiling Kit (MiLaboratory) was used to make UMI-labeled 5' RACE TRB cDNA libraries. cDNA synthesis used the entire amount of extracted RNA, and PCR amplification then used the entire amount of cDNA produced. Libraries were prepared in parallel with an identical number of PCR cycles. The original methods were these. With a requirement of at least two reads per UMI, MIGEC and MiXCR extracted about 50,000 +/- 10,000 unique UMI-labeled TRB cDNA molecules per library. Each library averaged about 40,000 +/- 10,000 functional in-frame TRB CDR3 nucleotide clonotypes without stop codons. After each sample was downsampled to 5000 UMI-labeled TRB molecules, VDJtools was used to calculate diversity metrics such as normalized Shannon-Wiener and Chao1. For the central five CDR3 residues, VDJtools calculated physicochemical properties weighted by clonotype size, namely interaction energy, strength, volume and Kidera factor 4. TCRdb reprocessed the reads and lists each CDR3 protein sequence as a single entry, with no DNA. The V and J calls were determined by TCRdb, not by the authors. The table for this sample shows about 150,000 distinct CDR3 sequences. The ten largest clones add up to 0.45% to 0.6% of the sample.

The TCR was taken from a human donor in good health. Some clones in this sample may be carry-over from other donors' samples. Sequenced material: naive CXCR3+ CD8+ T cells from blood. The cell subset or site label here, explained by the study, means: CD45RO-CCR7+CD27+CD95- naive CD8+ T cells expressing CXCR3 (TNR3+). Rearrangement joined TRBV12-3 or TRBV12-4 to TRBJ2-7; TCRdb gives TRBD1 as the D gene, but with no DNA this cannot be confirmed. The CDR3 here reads CASMRQGGSYEQYF.